A selection of T cell receptor beta chains follows, all from one sample in a study of memory CD4+ T cells and cytomegalovirus serostatus. Only in-frame clones appear in the TCRdb table, and some are missing; sequencing was by immunoSEQ multiplex PCR. The sample has fewer than 50,000 clones, about 82% seen once. Sequenced: memory CD4+ T cells from blood. Receptor source: an adult in good health and CMV-seronegative. Both conserved end residues are part of each CDR3. D genes are given only for firm matches. Expanded clones are given a class, and other clones once, few, many or no size at all.

length	D	V	J	size	CDR3	DNA
15	TRBD1	TRBV9	TRBJ1-2	-	CASSAGQGANYGYTF	TGTGCCAGCAGCGCGGGACAGGGGGCCAACTATGGCTACACCTTC
18	-	TRBV5-5	TRBJ2-7	-	CASSPVVARPLSPYEQYF	TGTGCCAGCAGCCCAGTAGTGGCTCGACCTCTCTCTCCCTACGAGCAGTACTTC
12	-	TRBV30	TRBJ1-2	-	CAWLGRNYGYTF	TGTGCCTGGCTAGGCAGGAACTATGGCTACACCTTC
13	-	TRBV7-8	TRBJ2-1	-	CASSFAQVIEQFF	TGTGCCAGCAGCTTTGCACAGGTCATTGAGCAGTTCTTC
14	-	TRBV19	TRBJ2-5	-	CASSRRAGQETQYF	TGTGCCAGCAGCCGAAGGGCAGGCCAAGAGACCCAGTACTTC
16	-	TRBV4-3	TRBJ2-5	few	CASSQEYGFAGETQYF	TGCGCCAGCAGCCAAGAGTATGGGTTCGCAGGGGAGACCCAGTACTTC
12	-	TRBV10-3	TRBJ1-2	-	CAISSGENGYTF	TGTGCCATCAGTTCGGGGGAAAATGGCTACACCTTC
16	-	TRBV28	TRBJ1-2	-	CASRPGTTLANYGYTF	TGTGCCAGCAGGCCCGGGACAACCCTAGCTAACTATGGCTACACCTTC
15	-	TRBV5-6	TRBJ1-2	few	CASSFISGGGYGYTF	TGTGCCAGCAGCTTTATTTCGGGGGGCGGCTATGGCTACACCTTC
14	-	TRBV5-4	TRBJ1-2	-	CASSPGQGPYGYTF	TGTGCCAGCAGCCCGGGCCAGGGGCCCTATGGCTACACCTTC
16	-	TRBV28	TRBJ1-2	-	CASSLYETASNYGYTF	TGTGCCAGCAGTTTATACGAGACAGCCTCTAACTATGGCTACACCTTC
13	-	TRBV5-4	TRBJ1-1	-	CASSLKGNTEAFF	TGTGCCAGCAGCTTGAAGGGGAACACTGAAGCTTTCTTT
14	-	TRBV6-1	TRBJ1-3	-	CASSARDNGNTIYF	TGTGCCAGCAGTGCCAGGGACAATGGAAACACCATATATTTT
15	-	TRBV18	TRBJ2-2	few	CASHPSTANTGELFF	TGTGCCAGCCACCCCTCGACAGCGAACACCGGGGAGCTGTTTTTT
16	-	TRBV6-5	TRBJ1-1	-	CASSYPSRAMNTEAFF	TGTGCCAGCAGTTATCCCTCTAGGGCCATGAACACTGAAGCTTTCTTT
14	TRBD1	TRBV29-1	TRBJ2-7	-	CSVATGTGGYEQYF	TGCAGCGTCGCCACCGGGACAGGGGGCTACGAGCAGTACTTC
14	TRBD1	TRBV5-5	TRBJ1-3	-	CASSRGQGGGTIYF	TGTGCCAGCAGCCGCGGACAGGGTGGTGGCACCATATATTTT
14	TRBD2	TRBV9	TRBJ2-3	once	CASSVTSATDTQYF	TGTGCCAGCAGCGTTACTAGCGCCACAGATACGCAGTATTTT
12	-	TRBV2	TRBJ2-1	-	CASSPEGARRFF	TGTGCCAGCAGCCCGGAGGGGGCGCGACGATTCTTC
16	-	TRBV7-2	TRBJ2-7	-	CASSSSPLSGSYEQYF	TGTGCCAGCAGCTCGTCACCCCTTAGCGGATCCTACGAGCAGTACTTC
14	-	TRBV5-1	TRBJ2-1	-	CASSLGTYSDEQFF	TGCGCCAGCAGCTTGGGCACCTACAGCGATGAGCAGTTCTTC
14	TRBD2	TRBV6-6	TRBJ2-7	-	CASSSASGSHEQYF	TGTGCCAGCAGTTCGGCTAGCGGGAGTCACGAGCAGTACTTC
16	-	TRBV4-3	TRBJ2-3	-	CASSQDARTSTDTQYF	TGCGCCAGCAGCCAAGATGCCAGGACTAGCACAGATACGCAGTATTTT
14	-	TRBV10-3	TRBJ2-5	-	CAISLARSKETQYF	TGTGCCATCAGTTTGGCCAGAAGTAAAGAGACCCAGTACTTC
14	-	TRBV5-5	TRBJ2-5	-	CASSHRGGQETQYF	TGTGCCAGCAGCCACCGAGGGGGCCAAGAGACCCAGTACTTC
15	TRBD1	TRBV5-5	TRBJ2-2	-	CASSLRDRPAGELFF	TGTGCCAGCAGCCTTAGGGACAGGCCGGCCGGGGAGCTGTTTTTT
12	-	TRBV15	TRBJ1-5	once	CATGVHNQPQHF	TGTGCCACCGGGGTCCACAATCAGCCCCAGCATTTT
16	TRBD2	TRBV30	TRBJ2-1	-	CAWSVYSGRYYNEQFF	TGTGCCTGGAGTGTTTATAGCGGGAGATATTACAATGAGCAGTTCTTC
15	-	TRBV5-1	TRBJ2-7	-	CASSSVLGTSYEQYF	TGCGCCAGCAGCTCGGTCCTCGGGACCTCCTACGAGCAGTACTTC
13	TRBD1	TRBV29-1	TRBJ2-2	-	CSVGTGGNGELFF	TGCAGCGTTGGGACAGGGGGGAACGGGGAGCTGTTTTTT
17	TRBD1	TRBV5-4	TRBJ2-1	-	CASSPSRQGRSYNEQFF	TGTGCCAGCAGCCCCAGTCGACAGGGAAGGTCCTACAATGAGCAGTTCTTC
14	-	TRBV5-1	TRBJ2-5	once	CASSGGTVQETQYF	TGCGCCAGCAGCGGGGGGACAGTACAAGAGACCCAGTACTTC
14	TRBD2	TRBV28	TRBJ2-7	-	CASLAGASSYEQYF	TGTGCCAGTTTAGCGGGAGCGAGCTCCTACGAGCAGTACTTC
13	-	TRBV28	TRBJ2-3	-	CASSPVGTDTQYF	TGTGCCAGCAGCCCTGTGGGCACAGATACGCAGTATTTT
14	TRBD2	TRBV11-3	TRBJ2-1	-	CASSQLAGGYEQFF	TGTGCCAGCAGCCAACTAGCGGGAGGTTATGAGCAGTTCTTC
15	-	TRBV28	TRBJ2-1	few	CASCSHPLVDNEQFF	TGTGCCAGCTGTAGCCACCCCCTGGTGGACAATGAGCAGTTCTTC
14	-	TRBV5-4	TRBJ2-5	-	CASSLAGVAETQYF	TGTGCCAGCAGCTTGGCCGGGGTGGCAGAGACCCAGTACTTC
13	TRBD1	TRBV27	TRBJ1-1	once	CASRRTGVTEAFF	TGTGCCAGCAGAAGAACAGGGGTCACTGAAGCTTTCTTT
15	-	TRBV5-1	TRBJ2-4	-	CASSLGGGGNNIQYF	TGCGCCAGCAGCTTAGGGGGTGGTGGGAATAACATTCAGTACTTC
12	-	TRBV12-5	TRBJ2-7	few	CASGHGGREQYF	TGTGCTAGTGGACACGGGGGACGCGAGCAGTACTTC
15	-	TRBV28	TRBJ2-2	-	CASSFLQGRTGELFF	TGTGCCAGCAGTTTTTTACAGGGAAGGACCGGGGAGCTGTTTTTT
16	TRBD1	TRBV30	TRBJ1-2	few	CAWSLGGQGVYYGYTF	TGTGCCTGGAGTCTTGGAGGACAGGGGGTTTATTATGGCTACACCTTC
12	-	TRBV5-1	TRBJ2-3	-	CASSAIADTQYF	TGCGCCAGCAGCGCCATTGCAGATACGCAGTATTTT
13	-	TRBV28	TRBJ2-7	few	CASSLGGGYEQYF	TGTGCCAGCAGTTTAGGAGGAGGTTACGAGCAGTACTTC
14	-	TRBV4-3	TRBJ2-7	-	CASSQDAATGEQYF	TGCGCCAGCAGCCAAGATGCGGCTACTGGCGAGCAGTACTTC
15	TRBD2	TRBV25-1	TRBJ2-1	few	CASSIVGGSYNEQFF	TGTGCCAGCAGCATCGTGGGGGGGTCCTACAATGAGCAGTTCTTC
16	-	TRBV18	TRBJ2-7	medium-sized	CASSPGRAAIGNEQYF	TGTGCCAGCTCACCGGGCCGCGCGGCCATCGGAAACGAGCAGTACTTC
12	-	TRBV10-1	TRBJ2-3	few	CASSKASDTQYF	TGCGCCAGCAGTAAGGCATCAGATACGCAGTATTTT
11	-	TRBV7-8	TRBJ2-7	-	CASSMPYEQYF	TGTGCCAGCAGCATGCCCTACGAGCAGTACTTC